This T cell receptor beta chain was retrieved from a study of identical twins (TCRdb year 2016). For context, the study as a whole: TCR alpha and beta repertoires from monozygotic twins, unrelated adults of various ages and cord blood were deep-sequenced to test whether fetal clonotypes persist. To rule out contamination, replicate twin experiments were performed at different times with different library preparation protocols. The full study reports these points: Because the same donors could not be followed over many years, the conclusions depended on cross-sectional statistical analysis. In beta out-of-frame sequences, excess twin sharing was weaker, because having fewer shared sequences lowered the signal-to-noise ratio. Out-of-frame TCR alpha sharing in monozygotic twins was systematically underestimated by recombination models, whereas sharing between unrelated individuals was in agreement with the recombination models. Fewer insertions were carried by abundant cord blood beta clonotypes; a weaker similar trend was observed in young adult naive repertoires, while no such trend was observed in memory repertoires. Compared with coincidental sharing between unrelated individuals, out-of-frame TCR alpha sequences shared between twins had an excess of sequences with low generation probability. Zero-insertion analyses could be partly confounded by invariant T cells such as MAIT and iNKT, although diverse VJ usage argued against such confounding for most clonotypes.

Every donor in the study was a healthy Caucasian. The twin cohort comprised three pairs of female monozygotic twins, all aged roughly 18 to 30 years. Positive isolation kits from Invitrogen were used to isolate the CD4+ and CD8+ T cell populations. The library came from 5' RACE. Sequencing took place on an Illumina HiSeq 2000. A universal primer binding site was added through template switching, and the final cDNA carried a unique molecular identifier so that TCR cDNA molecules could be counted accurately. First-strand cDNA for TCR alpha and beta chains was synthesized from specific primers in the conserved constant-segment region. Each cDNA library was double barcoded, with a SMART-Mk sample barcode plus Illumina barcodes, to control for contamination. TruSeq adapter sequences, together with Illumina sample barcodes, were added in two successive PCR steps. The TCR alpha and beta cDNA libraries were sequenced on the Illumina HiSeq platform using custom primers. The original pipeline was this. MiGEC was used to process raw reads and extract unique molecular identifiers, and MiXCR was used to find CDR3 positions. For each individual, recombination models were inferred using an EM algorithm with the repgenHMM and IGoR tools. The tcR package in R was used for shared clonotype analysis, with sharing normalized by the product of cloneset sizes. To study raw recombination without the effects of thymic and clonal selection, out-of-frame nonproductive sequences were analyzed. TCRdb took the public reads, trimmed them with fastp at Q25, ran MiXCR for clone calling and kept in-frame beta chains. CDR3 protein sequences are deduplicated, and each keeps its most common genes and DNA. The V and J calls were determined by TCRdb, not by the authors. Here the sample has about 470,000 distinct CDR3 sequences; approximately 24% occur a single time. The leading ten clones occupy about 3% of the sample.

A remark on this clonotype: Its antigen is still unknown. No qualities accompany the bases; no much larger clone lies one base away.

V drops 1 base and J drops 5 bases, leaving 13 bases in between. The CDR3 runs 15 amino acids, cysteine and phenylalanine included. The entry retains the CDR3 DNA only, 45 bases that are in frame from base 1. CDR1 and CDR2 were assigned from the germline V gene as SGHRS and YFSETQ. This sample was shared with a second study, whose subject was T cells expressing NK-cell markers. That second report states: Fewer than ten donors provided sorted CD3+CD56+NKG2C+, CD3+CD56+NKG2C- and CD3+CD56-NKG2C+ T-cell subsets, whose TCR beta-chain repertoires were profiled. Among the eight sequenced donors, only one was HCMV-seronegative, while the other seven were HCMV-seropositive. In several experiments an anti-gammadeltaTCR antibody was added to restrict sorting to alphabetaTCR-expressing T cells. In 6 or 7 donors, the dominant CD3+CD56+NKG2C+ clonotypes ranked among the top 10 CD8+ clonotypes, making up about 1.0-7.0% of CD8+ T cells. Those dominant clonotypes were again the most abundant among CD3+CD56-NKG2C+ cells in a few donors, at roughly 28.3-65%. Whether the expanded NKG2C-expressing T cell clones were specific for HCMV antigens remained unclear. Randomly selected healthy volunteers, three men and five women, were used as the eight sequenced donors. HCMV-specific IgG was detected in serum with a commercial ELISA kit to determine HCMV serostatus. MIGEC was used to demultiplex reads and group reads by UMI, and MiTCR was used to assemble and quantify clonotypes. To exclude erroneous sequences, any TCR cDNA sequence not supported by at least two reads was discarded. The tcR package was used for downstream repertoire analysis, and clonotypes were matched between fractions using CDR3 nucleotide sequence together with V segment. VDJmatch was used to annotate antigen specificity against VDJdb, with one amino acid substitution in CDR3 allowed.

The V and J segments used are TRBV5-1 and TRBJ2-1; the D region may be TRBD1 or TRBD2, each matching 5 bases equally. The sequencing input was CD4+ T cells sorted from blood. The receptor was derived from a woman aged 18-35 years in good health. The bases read TGCGCCAGCAGCTTGTCGGCAGGGAGAAACAATGAGCAGTTCTTC. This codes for CASSLSAGRNNEQFF. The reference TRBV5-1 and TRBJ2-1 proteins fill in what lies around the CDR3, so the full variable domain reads KAGVTQTPRYLIKTRGQQVTLSCSPISGHRSVSWYQQTPGQGLQFLFEYFSETQRNKGNFPGRFSGRQFSNSRSEMNVSTLELGDSALYLCASSLSAGRNNEQFFGPGTRLTVL.